These 14 T cell receptor beta chains came from one sample sequenced in a study of neurological immune-mediated disorders. TCRdb re-called the 5' RACE reads with MiXCR, one entry per CDR3 protein. This sample yields roughly 50,000 distinct CDR3 sequences, of which roughly 12% are seen a single time; approximately 10% belongs to the top ten. Indicated time point: longitudinal time-point 3. The sample consisted of PBMCs. The receptors were gathered from a male donor with HTLV-1-associated myelopathy (HAM/TSP).

This clonotype occurred many times. The chain employs TRBV7-2 and TRBJ2-1; D uncertain. The CDR3 consists of 12 residues. Germline V CDR1 and CDR2: SGHTA, FQGNSA. V lost 5 bases to trimming and J lost 9 bases, with 11 bases between them. The CDR3 reads CASSPLGGEQFF. CDR3 sequence (DNA): TGTGCCAGCAGCCCCCTGGGTGGTGAGCAGTTCTTC.

This clonotype was seen ten or more times. The chain links TRBV20-1 to TRBJ2-3; 9 positions agree with TRBD2. In germline, CDR1 is DFQATT, CDR2 SNEGSKA (reference sequence). CDR3 length: 16 residues. The J segment lost 5 bases and the V segment lost 5 bases, leaving 14 bases of the junction unmatched. In DNA, the CDR3 is TGCAGTGCTGGCCCCTTTGCTAGCGGGGAGGGAGATACGCAGTATTTT. Its protein is CSAGPFASGEGDTQYF.

Ten or more counts support this clonotype. Written as DNA, the CDR3 is TGCGCCAGCAGTGTTCGCCCTGGGACGAGCTCCTACAATGAGCAGTTCTTC. This sequence encodes CASSVRPGTSSYNEQFF. V is TRBV5-1 and J is TRBJ2-1; D assignment may be TRBD1 or TRBD2 (5 bases each). Germline V gene sequence: CDR1 SGHRS, CDR2 YFSETQ. This CDR3 has 17 amino acids. V was cut by 5 bases and J by 0 bases, with 18 bases left in between.

In this sample, this clonotype turned up many times. The rearrangement links TRBV5-1 to TRBJ2-3, with 7 bases aligning to TRBD1. The CDR3 length is 13 residues. Germline CDR1 is SGHRS and CDR2 is YFSETQ. The J segment lost 4 bases and the V segment lost 4 bases, leaving 3 bases of the junction unmatched. The CDR3 DNA is TGCGCCAGCAGCCACCAGGGGGCAGATACGCAGTATTTT. It translates to CASSHQGADTQYF.

This clonotype has ten or more counts. The V and J genes are TRBV7-2 and TRBJ2-5, with D possibly matching TRBD2 (6 bases). CDR1 and CDR2 (germline): SGHTA, FQGNSA. There are 16 residues in the CDR3. V was cut by 1 base and J by 5 bases, with 17 bases left in between. This CDR3 reads CASSLEWRGSRETQYF. In nucleotides, the CDR3 is TGTGCCAGCAGCTTAGAGTGGAGGGGCTCCAGGGAGACCCAGTACTTC.

This clonotype has ten or more counts. DNA for the CDR3: TGTGCCAGCAGCTTGTCTCGGAGCTCTGGAAACACCATATATTTT. Its translation is CASSLSRSSGNTIYF. The chain employs TRBV5-8 and TRBJ1-3; D remains ambiguous. The CDR3 has 15 residues. V was trimmed by 1 base and J by 0 bases, leaving 8 bases between them. Germline V lookup: CDR1 SGHTS, CDR2 YDEGEE.

At least ten counts were recorded for this clonotype. J is TRBJ2-7 and V is TRBV7-2; 7 positions agree with TRBD2. J was trimmed by 2 bases and V by 7 bases; bases with no gene match: 11. In germline, CDR1 is SGHTA, CDR2 FQGNSA. The CDR3 has 15 amino acids. CDR3 loop: CASTRPGGRAYEQYF. In DNA form, the CDR3 reads TGTGCCAGCACCCGCCCTGGCGGGAGAGCCTACGAGCAGTACTTC.

In its sample, this clonotype was seen many times. The chain uses TRBV29-1 and TRBJ2-7; the D call may be TRBD1 or TRBD2 (5 bases each). CDR3 length: 13 amino acids. Trimming left V 4 bases short and J 3 bases short, with 13 bases between. Germline V gene sequence: CDR1 SQVTM, CDR2 ANQGSEA. CDR3 residues: CSVVLGPGYEQYF. The CDR3 DNA follows: TGCAGCGTTGTATTGGGACCAGGCTACGAGCAGTACTTC.

At least ten counts were recorded for this clonotype. The chain links TRBV7-9 to TRBJ1-1, with 7 bases that match TRBD1. The CDR3 runs to 15 residues. Germline assignment: CDR1 SEHNR and CDR2 FQNEAQ (reference sequence). Trimming removed 7 bases from V and 0 bases from J; junction bases left unmatched: 8. CDR3 sequence reads: CASKDRYSLNTEAFF. The CDR3 nucleotides read TGTGCCAGCAAGGACAGGTATTCTTTGAACACTGAAGCTTTCTTT.

This clonotype was seen repeatedly, ten times or more. This rearrangement joins TRBV25-1 to TRBJ2-2; possible D gene TRBD1, 5 bases. The CDR3 is 15 residues long. The ends were cut back, 5 bases at V and 0 bases at J, with 10 bases in the middle. CDR1 MGHDK and CDR2 SYGVNS come from the germline V gene. The CDR3 loop is CASSRGPANTGELFF. The CDR3 DNA reads as TGTGCCAGCAGTAGGGGCCCTGCGAACACCGGGGAGCTGTTTTTT.

This clonotype came up once. V gene TRBV6-6 combines with J gene TRBJ2-1; D is undetermined. The CDR3 has 13 residues. Germline V gene lookup returns CDR1 MNHNY and CDR2 SVGAGI (reference sequence). V was cut by 2 bases and J by 6 bases, with 8 bases left in between. The CDR3 loop is CASSYGFGNEQFF. CDR3 sequence (DNA): TGTGCCAGCAGTTACGGGTTTGGCAATGAGCAGTTCTTC.

Regarding this clonotype: This clone may be a read error of a much larger clone one base away. This chain joins TRBV21-1 and TRBJ1-6; the table's D call, TRBD1, has no DNA check behind it. TRBV21-1 is listed as a pseudogene. The CDR3 totals 14 residues. The CDR3 protein is CASSKDQGNSPLHF. As DNA, the CDR3 is TGTGCCAGCAGCAAAGACCAGGGGAATTCACCCCTCCACTTT.

In its sample, this clonotype ranks as medium-sized. The chain uses TRBV20-1 and TRBJ2-7; 8 bases agree with TRBD2. The CDR3 extends over 14 amino acids. CDR1 and CDR2 (germline): DFQATT, SNEGSKA (reference sequence). The J segment lost 7 bases and the V segment lost 4 bases, leaving 12 bases of the junction unmatched. The CDR3 loop is CSATGTSGGEEQYF. The DNA of the CDR3 is TGCAGTGCTACCGGGACTAGTGGCGGTGAGGAGCAGTACTTC.

The sample holds many counts of this clonotype. This chain uses TRBV20-1 with TRBJ1-6, with 8 bases fitting TRBD1. The CDR3 has 16 amino acids. V lost 0 bases and J lost 9; bases outside the gene matches: 10. Germline V gives CDR1 DFQATT, CDR2 SNEGSKA (reference sequence). The CDR3 reads CSAREPQGGVSSPLHF. Here the CDR3 DNA reads TGCAGTGCTAGAGAACCACAGGGGGGAGTAAGTTCACCCCTCCACTTT.